This record covers a single T cell receptor (beta chain). The V gene's germline CDR1 is SGHRS and CDR2 YFSETQ. This CDR3 has 13 amino acids. The V gene end was trimmed by 4 bases and the J gene end by 3 bases; junction bases not matched to a gene: 3. Authors' methods: Reference gene primer amplification in the assay estimated nucleated cell counts. This table comes from immunoSEQ multiplex PCR, and its TCRdb copy is limited to in-frame clones, with some not included. That table gives V, J and clone size, and the DNA gave D and trimming. The sample has approximately 400,000 clones, around nine tenths seen once. The data are from a study of blood T cell repertoires in COVID-19. Ages ranged from about 18 to 89 years, with residence in approximately 23 US areas. Participant-reported clinical history was the basis for cohort assignment.

Sequencing was carried out using PBMCs or T cells enriched from blood (not recorded which). The chain uses TRBV5-1 and TRBJ2-7, with 8 bases fitting TRBD1. The sequence derives from a woman younger than 30 who had recovered from COVID-19. The CDR3 sequence: CASSGQGGYEQYF. CDR3 bases: TGCGCCAGCAGCGGACAGGGAGGCTACGAGCAGTACTTC.